The sequence of this T cell receptor beta chain was determined in a study of cytomegalovirus exposure and HLA in healthy donors. Per germline, CDR1 SGHDT and CDR2 YYEEEE. CDR3 length equals 14 residues. The V and J ends lost 0 bases and 8 bases respectively, with 14 bases between them. The table came from immunoSEQ multiplex PCR; TCRdb's copy has only in-frame clones and leaves some out. The table includes fewer than 140,000 clones, about nine tenths detected once. This clone was found a few times. This clonotype was obtained from a woman younger than 35 in good health and CMV-seropositive. The V gene is TRBV5-6, the J gene TRBJ1-2, with D possibly being TRBD1 (5 bases). Sequences were obtained from PBMCs. CDR3 DNA: TGTGCCAGCAGCTTGGGGCCGGGCAGGGTCGGCTACACCTTC. It specifies CASSLGPGRVGYTF.